This record covers a single T cell receptor beta chain. The CDR3 is made up of 16 amino acids. V trimming: 4 bases; J trimming: 7 bases; junction bases outside the gene matches: 10. The germline gives CDR1 MNHEY, CDR2 SVGAGI. The sample is drawn from a study of shared clonotypes between healthy human individuals. Authors' data handling: ImmunoSEQ sequences covered only the junction and lacked quality scores; filtering therefore differed. Clones were read by immunoSEQ multiplex PCR, and TCRdb kept only the in-frame ones, dropping some. V, J and clone size are those of that table, while D and trimming were read from the DNA. The table records 300,000 to 400,000 clones, 73% of them present only once.

This TCR derives from a man younger than 45 in good health. The chain is built from TRBV6-5 and TRBJ1-2; 12 bases align to TRBD1. The sample was memory CD4+ T cells sorted from blood. The subset is: CD45RA-negative fraction. As DNA, the CDR3 is TGTGCCAGCAGTTCCCTGCCGGGACAGGGGGCTTTTGGCTACACCTTC. This translates into CASSSLPGQGAFGYTF.